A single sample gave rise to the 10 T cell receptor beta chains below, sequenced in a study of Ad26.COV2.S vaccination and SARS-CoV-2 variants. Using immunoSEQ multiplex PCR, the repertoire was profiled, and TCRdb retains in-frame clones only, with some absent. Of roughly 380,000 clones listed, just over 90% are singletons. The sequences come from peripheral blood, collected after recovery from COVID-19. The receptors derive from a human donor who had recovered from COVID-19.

Here the CDR3 DNA reads TGTGCCAGCAGCTTAGCCGGGACAGTTTATAATTCACCCCTCCACTTT. It encodes CASSLAGTVYNSPLHF. The chain links TRBV13 to TRBJ1-6; TRBD1 matches at 7 bases. Looked up from germline, CDR1 is PRHDT and CDR2 is FYEKMQ (reference sequence). V lost 1 base, J lost 4 bases, and 4 bases stayed unmatched. CDR3 length: 16 amino acids.

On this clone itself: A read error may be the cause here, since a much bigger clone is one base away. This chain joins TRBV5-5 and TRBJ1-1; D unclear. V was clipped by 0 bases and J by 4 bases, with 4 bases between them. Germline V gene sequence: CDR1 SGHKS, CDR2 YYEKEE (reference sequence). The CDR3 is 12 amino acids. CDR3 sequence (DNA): TGTGCCAGCAGCTTGGGGAGCACTGAAGCTTTCTTT. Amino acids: CASSLGSTEAFF.

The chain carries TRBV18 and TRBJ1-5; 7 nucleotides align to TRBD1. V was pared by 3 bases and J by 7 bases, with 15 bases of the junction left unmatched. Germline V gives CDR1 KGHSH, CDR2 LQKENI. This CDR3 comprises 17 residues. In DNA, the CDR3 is TGTGCCAGCTCACCTTTCAGGGGGGGCGAGGGAGGGCAGCCCCAGCATTTT. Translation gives CASSPFRGGEGGQPQHF.

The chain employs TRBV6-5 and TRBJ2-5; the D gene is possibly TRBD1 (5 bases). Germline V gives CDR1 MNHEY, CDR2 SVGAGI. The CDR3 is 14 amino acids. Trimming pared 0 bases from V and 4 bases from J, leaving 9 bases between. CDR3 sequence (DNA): TGTGCCAGCAGTTACTCGGACACTTCAGAGACCCAGTACTTC. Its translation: CASSYSDTSETQYF.

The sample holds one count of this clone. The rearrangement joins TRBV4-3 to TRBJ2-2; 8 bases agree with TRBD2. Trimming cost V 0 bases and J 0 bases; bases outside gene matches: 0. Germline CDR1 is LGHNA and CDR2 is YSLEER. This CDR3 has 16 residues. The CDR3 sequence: CASSQDSGANTGELFF. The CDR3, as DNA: TGCGCCAGCAGCCAAGATAGCGGGGCGAACACCGGGGAGCTGTTTTTT.

CDR3 DNA: TGTGCCAGCAGTTCCAAAAACCCAGGGTTGGAGGAGAACACTGAAGCTTTCTTT. Amino acids: CASSSKNPGLEENTEAFF. The chain joins TRBV27 to TRBJ1-1; TRBD1 might be the D (5 bases). V gave up 4 bases and J gave up 1 base, with 22 bases separating them. The germline V gene encodes CDR1 MNHEY and CDR2 SMNVEV (reference sequence). This CDR3 has 18 residues.

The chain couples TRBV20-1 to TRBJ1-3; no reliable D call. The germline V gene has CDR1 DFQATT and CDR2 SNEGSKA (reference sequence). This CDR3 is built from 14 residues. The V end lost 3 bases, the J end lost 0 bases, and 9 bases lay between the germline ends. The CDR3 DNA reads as TGCAGTGCTAGTAGTAGACCCTCTGGAAACACCATATATTTT. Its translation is CSASSRPSGNTIYF.

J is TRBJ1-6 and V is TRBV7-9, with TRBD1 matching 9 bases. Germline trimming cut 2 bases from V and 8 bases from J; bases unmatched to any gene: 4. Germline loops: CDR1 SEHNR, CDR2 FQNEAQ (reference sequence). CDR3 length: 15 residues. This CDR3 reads CASSLNRGLDSPLHF. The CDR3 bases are TGTGCCAGCAGCTTAAACAGGGGGCTTGATTCACCCCTCCACTTT.

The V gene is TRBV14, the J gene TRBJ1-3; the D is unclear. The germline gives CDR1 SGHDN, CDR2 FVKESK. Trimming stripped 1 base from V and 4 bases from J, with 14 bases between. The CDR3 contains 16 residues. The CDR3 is CASSQVQRASGNTIYF. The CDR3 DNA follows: TGTGCCAGCAGCCAAGTCCAGAGGGCCTCCGGAAACACCATATATTTT. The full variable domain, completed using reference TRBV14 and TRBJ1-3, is EAGVTQFPSHSVIEKGQTVTLRCDPISGHDNLYWYRRVMGKEIKFLLHFVKESKQDESGMPNNRFLAERTGGTYSTLKVQPAELEDSGVYFCASSQVQRASGNTIYFGEGSWLTVV.

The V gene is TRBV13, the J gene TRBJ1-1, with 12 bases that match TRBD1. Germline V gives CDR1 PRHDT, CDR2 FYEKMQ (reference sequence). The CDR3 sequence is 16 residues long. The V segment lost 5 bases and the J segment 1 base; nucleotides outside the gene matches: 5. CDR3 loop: CASSPGTGGWNTEAFF. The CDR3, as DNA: TGTGCCAGCAGCCCGGGGACAGGGGGCTGGAACACTGAAGCTTTCTTT. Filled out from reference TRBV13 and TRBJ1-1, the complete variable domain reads AAGVIQSPRHLIKEKRETATLKCYPIPRHDTVYWYQQGPGQDPQFLISFYEKMQSDKGSIPDRFSAQQFSDYHSELNMSSLELGDSALYFCASSPGTGGWNTEAFFGQGTRLTVV.